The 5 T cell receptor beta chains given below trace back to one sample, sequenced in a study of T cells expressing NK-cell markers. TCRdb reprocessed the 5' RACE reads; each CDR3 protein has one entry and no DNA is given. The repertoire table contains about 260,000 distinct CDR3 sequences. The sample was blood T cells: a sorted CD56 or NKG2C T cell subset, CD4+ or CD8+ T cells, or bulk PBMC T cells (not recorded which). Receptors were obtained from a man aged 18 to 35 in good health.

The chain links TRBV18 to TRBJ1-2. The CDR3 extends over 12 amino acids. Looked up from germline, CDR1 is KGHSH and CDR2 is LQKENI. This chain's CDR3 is CASSPQSYGYTF.

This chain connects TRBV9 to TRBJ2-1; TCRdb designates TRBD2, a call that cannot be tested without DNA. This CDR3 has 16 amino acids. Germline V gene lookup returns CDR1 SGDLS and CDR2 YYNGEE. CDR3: CASSVEGGRAGNEQFF.

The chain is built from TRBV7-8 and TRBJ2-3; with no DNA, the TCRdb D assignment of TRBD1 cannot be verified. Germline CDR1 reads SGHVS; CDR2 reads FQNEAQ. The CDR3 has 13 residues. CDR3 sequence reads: CASQQPGPDTQYF.

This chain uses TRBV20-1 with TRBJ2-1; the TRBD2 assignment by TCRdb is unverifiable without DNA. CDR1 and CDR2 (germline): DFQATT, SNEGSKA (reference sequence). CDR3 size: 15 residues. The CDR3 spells CSARGQRDLYNEQFF.

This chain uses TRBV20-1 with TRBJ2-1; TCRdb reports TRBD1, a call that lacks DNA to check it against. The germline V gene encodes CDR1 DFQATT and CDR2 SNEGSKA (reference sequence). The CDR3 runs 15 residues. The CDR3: CSAGRDRSPGDEQFF.